A selection of T cell receptor beta chains follows, all from one sample in a study of blood T cell repertoires in COVID-19. Data came from immunoSEQ multiplex PCR; TCRdb stores just in-frame clones and leaves some out. The sample lists a few hundred thousand clones; about four fifths were seen once. The specimen sequenced was peripheral blood. Source of these receptors: a human donor with acute or convalescent COVID-19. The donor label of this sample is uncertain. CDR3s include the opening cysteine and the closing phenylalanine or tryptophan. The D gene is left open where the match is weak. Clone size is not always given. Where it is, it says once, few, many or a class for expanded clones.

>.|TRBD1|TRBV7-8|TRBJ1-5
TGTGCCAGCAGCTACGACAGGGGGGACAATCAGCCCCAGCATTTT
CASSYDRGDNQPQHF
>.|.|TRBV6-7|TRBJ2-7
TGTGCCAGCGTCCTCGGGGACACCTACGAGCAGTACTTC
CASVLGDTYEQYF
>.|.|TRBV6-1|TRBJ2-1
TGTGCCAGCAGTGACCGAGGGCATCTAGGTTACAATGAGCAGTTCTTC
CASSDRGHLGYNEQFF
>.|.|TRBV2|TRBJ1-5
TGTGCCAGCAGGCAGGGGAATAGCAATCAGCCCCAGCATTTT
CASRQGNSNQPQHF
>.|.|TRBV7-9|TRBJ1-1
TGTGCCAGCAGCTTAGCACGAGGGGGGAACACTGAAGCTTTCTTT
CASSLARGGNTEAFF
>.|.|TRBV5-4|TRBJ2-7
TGTGCCAGCAGCTTACCGGGACAAGGCTTGTACGAGCAGTACTTC
CASSLPGQGLYEQYF
>.|TRBD1|TRBV29-1|TRBJ1-1
TGCAGCGTAAAGCAGGGGGAGGTTGAAGCTTTCTTT
CSVKQGEVEAFF
>.|.|TRBV6-1|TRBJ1-2
TGTGCCAGCAGTGAATCAGGGTATGGCTACACCTTC
CASSESGYGYTF
>.|.|TRBV18|TRBJ2-5
TGTGCCAGCTCACCACAGGGGGTCCAAGAGACCCAGTACTTC
CASSPQGVQETQYF
>few|TRBD1|TRBV9|TRBJ1-1
TGTGCCAGCAGCGCACAGACAGGGGACACTGAAGCTTTCTTT
CASSAQTGDTEAFF
>few|TRBD1|TRBV30|TRBJ1-6
TGTGCCTGGAGCTCCATTCAGGGGGTAGGGAATTCACCCCTCCACTTT
CAWSSIQGVGNSPLHF
>.|TRBD1|TRBV5-4|TRBJ2-5
TGTGCCAGCAGTTGGATCGGGACAGCTCAAGAGACCCAGTACTTC
CASSWIGTAQETQYF
>.|.|TRBV7-8|TRBJ1-2
TGTGCCAGCAGCGACTCAGGGGATATTAACTATGGCTACACCTTC
CASSDSGDINYGYTF
>.|TRBD2|TRBV10-1|TRBJ2-5
TGCGCCAGCAGTGACTCCTTAGCGGGGGTAGAGACCCAGTACTTC
CASSDSLAGVETQYF
>.|TRBD1|TRBV11-2|TRBJ2-7
TGTGCCAGCAGTCCCGGGACAGGGGTCGAGCAGTACTTC
CASSPGTGVEQYF
>.|.|TRBV19|TRBJ1-3
TGTGCCAGTAGCCTTCGACAGGACGGAAACACCATATATTTT
CASSLRQDGNTIYF
>once|.|TRBV7-2|TRBJ1-2
TGTGCCAGCAGCCCTAAGGCGGGTAACTATGGCTACACCTTC
CASSPKAGNYGYTF
>.|.|TRBV7-9|TRBJ2-3
TGTGCCAGCGGGACTAGCACAGATACGCAGTATTTT
CASGTSTDTQYF
>.|TRBD1|TRBV28|TRBJ1-5
TGTGCCAGCAGTCATCTACAGGGGTTAGGGGGGCAGCCCCAGCATTTT
CASSHLQGLGGQPQHF
>.|TRBD1|TRBV5-6|TRBJ1-3
TGTGCCAGCAGCTTGCGGCGGGACAGGGGAAGGGCAGCTGGAAACACCATATATTTT
CASSLRRDRGRAAGNTIYF
>.|.|TRBV5-8|TRBJ1-1
TGTGCCAGCAGCTTTAGCAGGGGACCCCAGAACACTGAAGCTTTCTTT
CASSFSRGPQNTEAFF
>few|.|TRBV18|TRBJ1-1
TGTGCCAGCTCACCGACCAGGGGGAACACTGAAGCTTTCTTT
CASSPTRGNTEAFF
>.|.|TRBV3-1/TRBV3-2|TRBJ2-1
TGTGCCAGCAGCCAAGTCGCTACGTGGCAGTTCTTC
CASSQVATWQFF
>few|.|TRBV6-5|TRBJ1-1
TGTGCCGTTGGGCCCGTGAACACTGAAGCTTTCTTT
CAVGPVNTEAFF
>.|TRBD1|TRBV11-3|TRBJ2-3
TGTGCCAGCAGCCAAACAGGGGTTGATACGCAGTATTTT
CASSQTGVDTQYF
>.|TRBD1|TRBV28|TRBJ1-3
TGTGCCAGCAGAACCGGGACAGGAACCCCCATATATTTT
CASRTGTGTPIYF
>.|.|TRBV2|TRBJ1-5
TGTGCCAGCAGAGGCGACAGGCCGCAGCCCCAGCATTTT
CASRGDRPQPQHF
>.|.|TRBV9|TRBJ2-1
TGTGCCAGCAGCAAAACAGGGCTTTCCTACAATGAGCAGTTCTTC
CASSKTGLSYNEQFF
>.|.|TRBV5-1|TRBJ2-3
TGCGCCAGCAGCTTTACGGGCGGGGCTAGCACAGATACGCAGTATTTT
CASSFTGGASTDTQYF
>.|.|TRBV11-2|TRBJ1-5
TGTGCCAGCAGCGCCGCAGGGTTCAATCAGCCCCAGCATTTT
CASSAAGFNQPQHF
>.|TRBD2|TRBV5-1|TRBJ2-1
TGCGCCAGCAGCCCAGGACTAGCGGGGGCCAATGAGCAGTTCTTC
CASSPGLAGANEQFF
>.|.|TRBV5-5|TRBJ1-5
TGTGCCAGCAGCTTGGCCGACAGAAATAGCAATCAGCCCCAGCATTTT
CASSLADRNSNQPQHF
>.|.|TRBV13|TRBJ1-4
TGTGCCAGCAGCGGACGAAGAGGGTGGAGAGAAAAACTGTTTTTT
CASSGRRGWREKLFF
>.|TRBD1|TRBV5-1|TRBJ1-4
TGCGCCAGCAGCTTGGAGCTGGGACAGCTAAATGAAAAACTGTTTTTT
CASSLELGQLNEKLFF
>.|.|TRBV6-5|TRBJ1-2
TGTGCCAGCAGTATAACTTACTATGGCTACACCTTC
CASSITYYGYTF
>few|.|TRBV15|TRBJ1-2
TGTGCCACCAGCCCAGGACAGTCTGTATCCTATGGCTACACCTTC
CATSPGQSVSYGYTF
>.|.|TRBV11-2|TRBJ2-1
TGTGCCAGCAGCTTAGGGTACAAGAATGAGCAGTTCTTC
CASSLGYKNEQFF
>.|TRBD2|TRBV7-9|TRBJ2-1
TGTGCCAGCAGCCCCACTAGCGGGAGTGGTTGGGCGTGGTTCTTC
CASSPTSGSGWAWFF
>.|TRBD2|TRBV18|TRBJ2-7
TGTGCCAGCTCACCGGGAGGGTACCGCGAGCAGTACTTC
CASSPGGYREQYF
>.|.|TRBV20-1|TRBJ2-1
TGCAGTGCTAGTCCGTTCGGGAATTACGGGTATAATGAGCAGTTCTTC
CSASPFGNYGYNEQFF
>.|TRBD1|TRBV3-1/TRBV3-2|TRBJ1-6
TGTGCCAGCAGCCCCGGAATTTTAGGACAGGGGGGTTCACCCCTCCACTTT
CASSPGILGQGGSPLHF
>.|TRBD1|TRBV2|TRBJ1-1
TGTGCCAGCAGTGTAGGACAGGGGGCGAGGAACACTGAAGCTTTCTTT
CASSVGQGARNTEAFF
>.|TRBD1|TRBV19|TRBJ1-5
TGTGCCAGTAGTATATATGGGCCGTCGGGTAGGGGGCAGGCTCAGCCCCAGCATTTT
CASSIYGPSGRGQAQPQHF
>.|TRBD2|TRBV5-1|TRBJ2-1
TGCGCCAGCAGCTTTTCGGGGGGATCCGGGTATGAGCAGTTCTTC
CASSFSGGSGYEQFF
>.|TRBD2|TRBV3-1/TRBV3-2|TRBJ2-1
TGTGCCACAGGGGAATTAGCGGGAGTCCGTAATGAGCAGTTCTTC
CATGELAGVRNEQFF
>.|.|TRBV5-1|TRBJ2-1
TGCGCCAGCAGCTTGGGGATTGACAGTTACAATGAGCAGTTCTTC
CASSLGIDSYNEQFF
>.|.|TRBV27|TRBJ1-6
TGTGCCAGCAGTTACATGTCCCAAAATTCACCCCTCCACTTT
CASSYMSQNSPLHF
>.|.|TRBV27|TRBJ2-7
TGTGCCAGCAGGGCCCTGACCTACGAGCAGTACTTC
CASRALTYEQYF
>once|.|TRBV28|TRBJ1-2
TGTGCCAGCGGTGTGCAGGCTAACTATGGCTACACCTTC
CASGVQANYGYTF
>few|TRBD1|TRBV6-6|TRBJ2-2
TGTGCCAGCAGTTCCAACCCGACAGGGCGCACCGGGGAGCTGTTTTTT
CASSSNPTGRTGELFF
>.|TRBD2|TRBV5-1|TRBJ2-3
TGCGCCAGCAGCTCTTCCGGGACTAGAGGAGATACGCAGTATTTT
CASSSSGTRGDTQYF
>.|.|TRBV30|TRBJ1-3
TGTGCCTGGACGCGCCCCGACAGCTCTGGAAACACCATATATTTT
CAWTRPDSSGNTIYF